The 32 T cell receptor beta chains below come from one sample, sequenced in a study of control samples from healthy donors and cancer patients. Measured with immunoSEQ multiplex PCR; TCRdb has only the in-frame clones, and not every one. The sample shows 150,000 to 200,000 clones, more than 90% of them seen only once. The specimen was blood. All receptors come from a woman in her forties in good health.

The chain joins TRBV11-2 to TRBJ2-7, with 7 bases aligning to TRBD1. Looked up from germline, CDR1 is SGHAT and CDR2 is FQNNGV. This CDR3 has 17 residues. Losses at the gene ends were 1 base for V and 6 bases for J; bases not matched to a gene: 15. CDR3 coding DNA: TGTGCCAGCAGCTTAGTCCCCCTTTTAGGGGGCCAGGGCGAGCAGTACTTC. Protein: CASSLVPLLGGQGEQYF.

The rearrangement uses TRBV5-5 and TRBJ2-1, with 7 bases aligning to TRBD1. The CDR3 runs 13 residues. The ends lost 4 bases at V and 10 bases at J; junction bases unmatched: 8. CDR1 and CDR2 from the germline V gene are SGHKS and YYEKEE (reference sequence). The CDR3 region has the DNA TGTGCCAGCAGCCAAATTACAGGGGTCGAGCAGTTCTTC. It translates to CASSQITGVEQFF.

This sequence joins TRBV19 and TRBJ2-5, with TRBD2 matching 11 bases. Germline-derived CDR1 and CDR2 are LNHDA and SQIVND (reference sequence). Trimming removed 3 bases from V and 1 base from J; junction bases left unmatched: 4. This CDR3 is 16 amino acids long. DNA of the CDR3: TGTGCCAGTAGTATCGGGACTAGCGGAATCCAAGAGACCCAGTACTTC. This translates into CASSIGTSGIQETQYF.

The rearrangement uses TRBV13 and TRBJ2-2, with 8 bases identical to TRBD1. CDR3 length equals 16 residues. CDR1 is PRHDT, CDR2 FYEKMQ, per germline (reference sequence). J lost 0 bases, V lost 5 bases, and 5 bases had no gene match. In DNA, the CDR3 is TGTGCCAGCAGCCGCCTGGGACAGGCGAACACCGGGGAGCTGTTTTTT. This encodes CASSRLGQANTGELFF.

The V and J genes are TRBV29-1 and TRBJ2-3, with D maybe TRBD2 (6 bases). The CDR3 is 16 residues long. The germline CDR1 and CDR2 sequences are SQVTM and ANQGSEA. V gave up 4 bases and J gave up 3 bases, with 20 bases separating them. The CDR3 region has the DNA TGCAGCGTTGTCGAAATGATGGGACTGGGTACAGATACGCAGTATTTT. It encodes CSVVEMMGLGTDTQYF.

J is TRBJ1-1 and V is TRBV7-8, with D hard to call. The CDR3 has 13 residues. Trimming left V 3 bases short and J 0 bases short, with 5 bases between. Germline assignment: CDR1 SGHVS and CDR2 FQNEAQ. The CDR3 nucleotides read TGTGCCAGCAGCTTTGGTCTGAACACTGAAGCTTTCTTT. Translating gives CASSFGLNTEAFF. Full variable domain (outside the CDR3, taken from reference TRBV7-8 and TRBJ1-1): GAGVSQSPRYKVAKRGQDVALRCDPISGHVSLFWYQQALGQGPEFLTYFQNEAQLDKSGLPSDRFFAERPEGSVSTLKIQRTQQEDSAVYLCASSFGLNTEAFFGQGTRLTVV.

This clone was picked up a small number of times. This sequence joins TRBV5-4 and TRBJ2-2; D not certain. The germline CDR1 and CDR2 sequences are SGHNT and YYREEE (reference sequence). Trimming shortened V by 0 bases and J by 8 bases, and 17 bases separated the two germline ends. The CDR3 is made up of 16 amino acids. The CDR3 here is CASSLGIVPSEGELFF. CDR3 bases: TGTGCCAGCAGCTTGGGGATAGTGCCCTCGGAGGGGGAGCTGTTTTTT. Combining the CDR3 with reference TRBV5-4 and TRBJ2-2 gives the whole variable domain ETGVTQSPTHLIKTRGQQVTLRCSSQSGHNTVSWYQQALGQGPQFIFQYYREEENGRGNFPPRFSGLQFPNYSSELNVNALELDDSALYLCASSLGIVPSEGELFFGEGSRLTVL.

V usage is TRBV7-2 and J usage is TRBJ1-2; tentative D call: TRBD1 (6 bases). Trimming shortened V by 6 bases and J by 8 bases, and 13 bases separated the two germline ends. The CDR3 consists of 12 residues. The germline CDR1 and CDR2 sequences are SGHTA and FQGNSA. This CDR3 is CASSTRGRGYTF. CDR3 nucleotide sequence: TGTGCCAGCAGTACAAGGGGGAGGGGCTACACCTTC.

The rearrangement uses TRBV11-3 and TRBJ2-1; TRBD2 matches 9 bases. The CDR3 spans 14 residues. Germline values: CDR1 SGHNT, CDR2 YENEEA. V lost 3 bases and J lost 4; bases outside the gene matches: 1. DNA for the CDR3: TGTGCCAGCAGCTTCAGCGGGGGGTACAATGAGCAGTTCTTC. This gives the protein CASSFSGGYNEQFF.

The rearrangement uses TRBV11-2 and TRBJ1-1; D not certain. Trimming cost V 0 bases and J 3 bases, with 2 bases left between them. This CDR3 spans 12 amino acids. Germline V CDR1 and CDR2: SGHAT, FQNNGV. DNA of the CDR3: TGTGCCAGCAGCTTAGACTACACTGAAGCTTTCTTT. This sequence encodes CASSLDYTEAFF.

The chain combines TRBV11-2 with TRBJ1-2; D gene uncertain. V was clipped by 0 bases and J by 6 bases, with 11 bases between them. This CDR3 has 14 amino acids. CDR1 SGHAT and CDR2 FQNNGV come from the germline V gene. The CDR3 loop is CASSLDGSWNGYTF. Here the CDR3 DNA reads TGTGCCAGCAGCTTAGATGGCAGTTGGAATGGCTACACCTTC.

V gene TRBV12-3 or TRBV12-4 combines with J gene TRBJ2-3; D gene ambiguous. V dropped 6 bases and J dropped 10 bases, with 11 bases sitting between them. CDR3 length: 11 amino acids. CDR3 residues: CASSSYEAQYF. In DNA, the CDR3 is TGTGCCAGCAGCTCTTATGAGGCGCAGTATTTT.

The CDR3 sequence is CASSLNPGGEQYF. CDR3 sequence (DNA): TGTGCCAGCAGCTTAAATCCGGGGGGAGAGCAGTACTTC. The chain links TRBV7-9 to TRBJ2-7; 7 nucleotides agree with TRBD2. CDR1 SEHNR and CDR2 FQNEAQ come from the germline V gene (reference sequence). The V and J ends lost 2 bases and 7 bases, in that order; junction bases with no gene match: 5. This CDR3 comprises 13 residues. The complete variable domain, with remaining parts taken from reference TRBV7-9 and TRBJ2-7, reads DTGVSQNPRHKITKRGQNVTFRCDPISEHNRLYWYRQTLGQGPEFLTYFQNEAQLEKSRLLSDRFSAERPKGSFSTLEIQRTEQGDSAMYLCASSLNPGGEQYFGPGTRLTVT.

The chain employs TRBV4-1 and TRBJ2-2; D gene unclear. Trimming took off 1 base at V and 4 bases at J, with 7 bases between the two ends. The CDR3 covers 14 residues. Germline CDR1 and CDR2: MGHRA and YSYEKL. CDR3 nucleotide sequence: TGCGCCAGCAGCCAAGTCGTCTTCACCGGGGAGCTGTTTTTT. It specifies CASSQVVFTGELFF.

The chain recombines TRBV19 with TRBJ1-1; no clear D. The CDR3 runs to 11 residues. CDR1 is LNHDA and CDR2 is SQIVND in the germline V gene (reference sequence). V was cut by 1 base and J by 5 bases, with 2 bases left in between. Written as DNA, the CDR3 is TGTGCCAGTAGTATAGGGACTGAAGCTTTCTTT. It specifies CASSIGTEAFF. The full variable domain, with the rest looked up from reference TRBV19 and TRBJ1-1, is DGGITQSPKYLFRKEGQNVTLSCEQNLNHDAMYWYRQDPGQGLRLIYYSQIVNDFQKGDIAEGYSVSREKKESFPLTVTSAQKNPTAFYLCASSIGTEAFFGQGTRLTVV.

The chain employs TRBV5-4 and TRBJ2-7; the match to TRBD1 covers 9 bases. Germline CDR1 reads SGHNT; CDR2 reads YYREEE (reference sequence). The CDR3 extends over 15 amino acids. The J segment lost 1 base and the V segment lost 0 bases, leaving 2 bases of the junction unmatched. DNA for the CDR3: TGTGCCAGCAGCTTGGGAGGACAGGGGTCCTACGAGCAGTACTTC. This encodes CASSLGGQGSYEQYF.

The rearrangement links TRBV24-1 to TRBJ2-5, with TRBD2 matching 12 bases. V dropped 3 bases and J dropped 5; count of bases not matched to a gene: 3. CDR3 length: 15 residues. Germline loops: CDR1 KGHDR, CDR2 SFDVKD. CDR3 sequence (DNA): TGTGCCACCAGTGATGGGACTAGCGGGTGGGAGACCCAGTACTTC. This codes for CATSDGTSGWETQYF.

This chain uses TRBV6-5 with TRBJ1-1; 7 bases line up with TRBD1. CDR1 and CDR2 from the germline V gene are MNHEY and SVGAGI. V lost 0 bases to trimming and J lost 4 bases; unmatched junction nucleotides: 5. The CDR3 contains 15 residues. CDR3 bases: TGTGCCAGCAGTTACTCCCGTCAGGGGGGCACTGAAGCTTTCTTT. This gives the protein CASSYSRQGGTEAFF.

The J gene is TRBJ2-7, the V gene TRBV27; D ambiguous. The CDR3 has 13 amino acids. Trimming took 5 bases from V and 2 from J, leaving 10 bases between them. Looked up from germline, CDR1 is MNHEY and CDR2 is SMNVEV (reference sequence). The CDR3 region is CASSAGIPYEQYF. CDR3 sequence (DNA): TGTGCCAGCAGTGCAGGAATTCCCTACGAGCAGTACTTC.

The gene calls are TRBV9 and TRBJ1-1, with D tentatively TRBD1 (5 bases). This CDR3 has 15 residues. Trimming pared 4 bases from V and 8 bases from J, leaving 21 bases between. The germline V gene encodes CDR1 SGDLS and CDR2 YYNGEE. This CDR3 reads CASSPHGGELVEAFF. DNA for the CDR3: TGTGCCAGCAGCCCTCATGGGGGGGAGCTGGTGGAAGCTTTCTTT.

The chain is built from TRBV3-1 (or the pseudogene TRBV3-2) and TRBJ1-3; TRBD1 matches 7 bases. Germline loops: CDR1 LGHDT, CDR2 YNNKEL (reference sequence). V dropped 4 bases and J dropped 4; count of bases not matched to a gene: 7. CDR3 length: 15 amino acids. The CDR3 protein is CASSPTGSAGNTIYF. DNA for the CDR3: TGTGCCAGCAGCCCGACAGGGTCTGCGGGAAACACCATATATTTT.

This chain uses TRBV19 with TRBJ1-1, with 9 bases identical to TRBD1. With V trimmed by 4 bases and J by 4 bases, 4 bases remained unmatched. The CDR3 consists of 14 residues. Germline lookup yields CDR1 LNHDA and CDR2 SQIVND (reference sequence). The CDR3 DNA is TGTGCCAGTAGTAACAGGGGGCTGAGCACTGAAGCTTTCTTT. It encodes CASSNRGLSTEAFF.

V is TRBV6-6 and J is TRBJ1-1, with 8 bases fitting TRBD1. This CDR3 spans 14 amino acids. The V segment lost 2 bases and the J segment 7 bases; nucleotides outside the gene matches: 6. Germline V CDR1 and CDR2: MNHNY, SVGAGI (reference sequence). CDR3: CASSYEQGVDEAFF. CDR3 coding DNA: TGTGCCAGCAGTTACGAACAGGGGGTTGATGAAGCTTTCTTT.

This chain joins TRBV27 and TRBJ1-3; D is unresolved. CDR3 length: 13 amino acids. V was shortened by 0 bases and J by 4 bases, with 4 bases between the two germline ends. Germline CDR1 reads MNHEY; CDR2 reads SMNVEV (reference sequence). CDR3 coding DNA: TGTGCCAGCAGTTTATCGTGGGGAAACACCATATATTTT. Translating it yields CASSLSWGNTIYF.

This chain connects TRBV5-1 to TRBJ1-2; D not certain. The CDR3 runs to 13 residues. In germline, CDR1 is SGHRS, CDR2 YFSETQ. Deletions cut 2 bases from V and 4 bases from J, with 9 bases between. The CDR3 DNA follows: TGCGCCAGCAGCTTCACGGCAGCCTATGGCTACACCTTC. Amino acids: CASSFTAAYGYTF. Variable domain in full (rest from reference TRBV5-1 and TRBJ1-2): KAGVTQTPRYLIKTRGQQVTLSCSPISGHRSVSWYQQTPGQGLQFLFEYFSETQRNKGNFPGRFSGRQFSNSRSEMNVSTLELGDSALYLCASSFTAAYGYTFGSGTRLTVV.

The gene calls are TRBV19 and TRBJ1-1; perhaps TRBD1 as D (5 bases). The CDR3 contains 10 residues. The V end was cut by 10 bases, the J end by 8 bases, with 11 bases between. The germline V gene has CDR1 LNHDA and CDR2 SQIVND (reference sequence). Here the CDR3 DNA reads TGTGCCACCTCAGGGAGGGAAGCTTTCTTT. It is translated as CATSGREAFF.

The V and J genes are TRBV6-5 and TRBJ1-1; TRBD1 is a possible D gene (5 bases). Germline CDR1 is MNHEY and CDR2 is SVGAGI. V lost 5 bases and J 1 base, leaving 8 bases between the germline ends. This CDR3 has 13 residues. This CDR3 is CASSPGPNTEAFF. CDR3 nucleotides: TGTGCCAGCAGTCCGGGACCGAACACTGAAGCTTTCTTT.

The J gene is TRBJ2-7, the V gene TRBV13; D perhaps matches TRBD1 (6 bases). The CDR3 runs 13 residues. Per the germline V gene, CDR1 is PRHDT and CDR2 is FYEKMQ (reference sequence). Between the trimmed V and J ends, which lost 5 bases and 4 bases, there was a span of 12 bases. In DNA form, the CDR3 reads TGTGCCAGCAGCCAAACAGGGTCGTACGAGCAGTACTTC. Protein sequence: CASSQTGSYEQYF.

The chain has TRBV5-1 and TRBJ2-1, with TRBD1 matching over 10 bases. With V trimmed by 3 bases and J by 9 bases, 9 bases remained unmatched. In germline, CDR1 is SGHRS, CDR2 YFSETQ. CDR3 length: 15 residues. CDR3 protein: CASSWGDRDRGEQFF. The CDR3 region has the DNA TGCGCCAGCAGCTGGGGGGACCGGGACAGGGGTGAGCAGTTCTTC.

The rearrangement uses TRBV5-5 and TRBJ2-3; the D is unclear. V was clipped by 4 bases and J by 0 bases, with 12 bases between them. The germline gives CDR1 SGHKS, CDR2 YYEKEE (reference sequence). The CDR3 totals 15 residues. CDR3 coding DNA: TGTGCCAGCAGCCTCGACGGCTTCAGCACAGATACGCAGTATTTT. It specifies CASSLDGFSTDTQYF.

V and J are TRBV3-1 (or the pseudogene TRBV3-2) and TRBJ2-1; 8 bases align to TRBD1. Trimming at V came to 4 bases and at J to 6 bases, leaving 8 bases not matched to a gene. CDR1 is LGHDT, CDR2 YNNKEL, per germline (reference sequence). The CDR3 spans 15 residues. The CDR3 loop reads CASSLGQGPGNEQFF. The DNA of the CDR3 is TGTGCCAGCAGCCTTGGACAGGGTCCTGGCAATGAGCAGTTCTTC.

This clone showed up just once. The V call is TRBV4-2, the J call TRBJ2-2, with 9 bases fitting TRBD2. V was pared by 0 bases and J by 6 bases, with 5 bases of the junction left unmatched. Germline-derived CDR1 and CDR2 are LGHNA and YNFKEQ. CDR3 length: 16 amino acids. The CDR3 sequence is CASSQDVAGGSGELFF. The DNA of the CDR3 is TGTGCCAGCAGCCAAGATGTGGCGGGGGGGTCCGGGGAGCTGTTTTTT.